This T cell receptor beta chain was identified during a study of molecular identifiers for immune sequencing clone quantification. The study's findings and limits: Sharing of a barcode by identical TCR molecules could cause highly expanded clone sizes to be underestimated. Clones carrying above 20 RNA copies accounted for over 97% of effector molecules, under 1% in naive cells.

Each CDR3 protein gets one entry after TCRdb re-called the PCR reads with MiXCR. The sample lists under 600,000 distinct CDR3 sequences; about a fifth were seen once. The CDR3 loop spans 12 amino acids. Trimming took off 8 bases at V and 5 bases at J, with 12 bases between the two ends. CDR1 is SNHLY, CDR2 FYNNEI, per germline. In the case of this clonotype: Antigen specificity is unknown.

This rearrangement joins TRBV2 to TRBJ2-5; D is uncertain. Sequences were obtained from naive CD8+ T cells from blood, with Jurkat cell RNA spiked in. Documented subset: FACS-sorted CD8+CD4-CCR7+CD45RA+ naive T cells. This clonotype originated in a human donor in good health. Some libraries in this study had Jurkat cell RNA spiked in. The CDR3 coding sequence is TGTGCCAGCGACGAGGAGAATGAGACCCAGTACTTC. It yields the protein CASDEENETQYF.